Listed below are T cell receptor beta chains from one sample, sequenced in a study of blood T cell repertoires in COVID-19. Sequencing was performed with immunoSEQ multiplex PCR; in TCRdb, only in-frame clones are kept and a portion is missing. Here the sample spans around 440,000 clones, 88% being singletons. Sequenced material: peripheral blood. The receptors come from a woman aged 45-60 years with COVID-19, enrolled during active disease. Each CDR3 is given without its conserved first and last residue. Each record gives: V gene, CDR3 length, CDR3 protein.

>TRBV5-6|12
ASSTGTGLSPLH
>TRBV28|12
ASSIQGAGNTIY
>TRBV6-5|11
ASGQQGANEQY
>TRBV5-1|15
ASSSMGQGTGANVLT
>TRBV10-3|15
AISEAPGRGVTDTQY
>TRBV30|12
ACQNPGQGNEQY
>TRBV9|12
ASSEGEGLYGYT
>TRBV6-5|12
ASSYSGGDTEAF
>TRBV3-1/TRBV3-2|12
ASSQVGNTGELF
>TRBV28|14
ASSLSQGVGNQPQH
>TRBV4-1|11
ASSHVGVETQY
>TRBV5-6|13
ASSKRAGSNTEAF
>TRBV19|9
ASSENYEQY
>TRBV23-1|13
ASSPATAFNQPQH
>TRBV6-6|14
ASSYGAGSTNEKLF
>TRBV3-1/TRBV3-2|14
ASSQIIGRSDEKLF
>TRBV7-4|15
ASSFLSGTLSGNTIY
>TRBV6-5|12
ASSLGGGNEKLF
>TRBV7-2|11
ASSGQAHYGYT
>TRBV2|10
ASSEIRETQY
>TRBV3-1/TRBV3-2|13
ASSLLGPMNTEAF
>TRBV4-2|12
ASSPQEVDYGYT
>TRBV28|11
ASSLRRGNEQF
>TRBV10-1|12
ASSEVARTDTQY
>TRBV5-1|13
ASSVTSGGVNEQF
>TRBV6-5|13
ASSYSGSLNYGYT
>TRBV5-1|12
ASSSGGWNTEAF
>TRBV6-5|11
ASWRGRGDTQY